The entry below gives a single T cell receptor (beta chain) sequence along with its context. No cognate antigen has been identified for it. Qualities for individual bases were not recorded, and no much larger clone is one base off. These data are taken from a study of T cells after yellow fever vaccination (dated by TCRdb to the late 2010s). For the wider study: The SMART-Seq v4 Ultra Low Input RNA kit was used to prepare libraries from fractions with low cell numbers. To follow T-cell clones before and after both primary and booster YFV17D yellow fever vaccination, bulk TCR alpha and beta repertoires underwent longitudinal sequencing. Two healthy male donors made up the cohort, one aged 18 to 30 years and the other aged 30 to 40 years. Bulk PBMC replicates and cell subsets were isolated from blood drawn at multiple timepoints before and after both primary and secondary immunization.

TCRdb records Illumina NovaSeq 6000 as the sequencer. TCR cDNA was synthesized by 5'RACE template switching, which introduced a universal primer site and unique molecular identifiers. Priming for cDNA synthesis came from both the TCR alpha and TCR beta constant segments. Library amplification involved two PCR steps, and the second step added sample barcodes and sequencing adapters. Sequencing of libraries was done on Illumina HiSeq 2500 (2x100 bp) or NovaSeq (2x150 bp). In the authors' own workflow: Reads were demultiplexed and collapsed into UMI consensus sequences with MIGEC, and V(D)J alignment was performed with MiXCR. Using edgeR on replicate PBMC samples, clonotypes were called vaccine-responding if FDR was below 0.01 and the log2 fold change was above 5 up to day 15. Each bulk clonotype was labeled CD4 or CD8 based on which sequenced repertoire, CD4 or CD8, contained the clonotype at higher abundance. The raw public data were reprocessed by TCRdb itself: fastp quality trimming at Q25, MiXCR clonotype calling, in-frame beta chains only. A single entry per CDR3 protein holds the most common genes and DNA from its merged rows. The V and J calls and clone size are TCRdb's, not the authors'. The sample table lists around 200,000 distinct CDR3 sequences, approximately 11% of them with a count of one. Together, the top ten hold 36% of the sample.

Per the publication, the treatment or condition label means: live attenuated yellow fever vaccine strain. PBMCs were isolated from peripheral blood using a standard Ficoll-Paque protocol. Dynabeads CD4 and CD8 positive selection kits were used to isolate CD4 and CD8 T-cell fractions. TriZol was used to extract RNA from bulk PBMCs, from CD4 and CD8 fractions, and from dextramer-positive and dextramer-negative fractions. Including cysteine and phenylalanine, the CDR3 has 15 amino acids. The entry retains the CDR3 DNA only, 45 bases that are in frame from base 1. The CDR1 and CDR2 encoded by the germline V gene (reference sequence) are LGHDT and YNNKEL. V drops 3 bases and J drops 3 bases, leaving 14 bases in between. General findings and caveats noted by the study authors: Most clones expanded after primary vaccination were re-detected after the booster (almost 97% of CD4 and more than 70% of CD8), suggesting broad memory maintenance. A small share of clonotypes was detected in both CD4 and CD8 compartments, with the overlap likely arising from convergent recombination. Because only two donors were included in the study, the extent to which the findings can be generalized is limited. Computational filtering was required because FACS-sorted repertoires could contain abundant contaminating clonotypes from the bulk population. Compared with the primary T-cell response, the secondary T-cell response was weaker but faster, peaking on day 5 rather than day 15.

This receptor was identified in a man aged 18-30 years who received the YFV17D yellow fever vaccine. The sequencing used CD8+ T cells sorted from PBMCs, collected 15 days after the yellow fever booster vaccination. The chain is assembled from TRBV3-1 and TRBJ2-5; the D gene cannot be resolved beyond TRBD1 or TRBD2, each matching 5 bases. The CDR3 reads CASSHLGDEEETQYF. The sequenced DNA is TGTGCCAGCAGCCACCTAGGGGACGAAGAAGAGACCCAGTACTTC.